The TCR beta chain under discussion was sequenced for a study of cytomegalovirus exposure and HLA in healthy donors. Study-wide results and limits: Among TCR sequences, most were rare, though some public TCRs appeared in many donors.

As regards this clone: The target antigen is unknown.

The germline V gene encodes CDR1 ENHRY and CDR2 SYGVKD. V lost 7 bases, J lost 5 bases, and 23 bases lay in between. CDR3 length: 16 residues. PCR involved 60 Vbeta and 13 Jbeta primers. TCRdb's copy holds only in-frame clones and misses some; the assay was immunoSEQ multiplex PCR. The sample carries under 150,000 clones, nearly 85% recorded once. The source is a boy younger than 18 in good health and CMV-seronegative. Sequencing was done on a sample of PBMCs. The rearrangement joins TRBV10-3 to TRBJ1-1; D might be TRBD1 (5 bases). In DNA, the CDR3 is TGTGCCATCACCAAGGTGGGGGGGACCCCCGGGACTGAAGCTTTCTTT. Encoded protein: CAITKVGGTPGTEAFF.